A selection of T cell receptor beta chains follows, all from one sample in a study of blood T cell repertoires in COVID-19. The data were produced by immunoSEQ multiplex PCR, yet TCRdb's version contains in-frame clones alone and is incomplete. The sample gives 190,000 or so clones, about 89% of which show up once; about 2.7% is in the top ten. Input material: peripheral blood. These receptors all stem from a man aged 40-55 years with active or convalescent COVID-19. Both conserved end residues are part of each CDR3. A D gene is named only where the DNA matches it firmly. Size tells how often a clone was seen (once, few, many) or the class of an expanded clone, and some rows leave it out.

d_gene | j_gene | v_gene | abundance | CDR3aa | CDR3nt
TRBD1 | TRBJ1-1 | TRBV5-1 | NA | CASSTRDRGSAFF | TGCGCCAGCAGCACACGGGACAGGGGGTCAGCTTTCTTT
NA | TRBJ1-1 | TRBV6-6 | NA | CASSPGSEAFF | TGTGCCAGCAGTCCAGGGTCTGAAGCTTTCTTT
TRBD1 | TRBJ1-5 | TRBV7-8 | NA | CASSLQGARWEPQHF | TGTGCCAGCAGCCTTCAGGGGGCGCGGTGGGAGCCCCAGCATTTT
NA | TRBJ2-1 | TRBV9 | NA | CASSVGAGGNNEQFF | TGTGCCAGCAGCGTAGGGGCAGGGGGGAACAATGAGCAGTTCTTC
TRBD2 | TRBJ2-1 | TRBV2 | NA | CASSEGDSGGAYNEQFF | TGTGCCAGCAGTGAAGGGGATAGCGGGGGGGCCTACAATGAGCAGTTCTTC
NA | TRBJ1-2 | TRBV11-2 | NA | CASSLEGGRGVDGYTF | TGTGCCAGCAGCTTAGAAGGAGGGAGAGGGGTCGATGGCTACACCTTC
NA | TRBJ1-1 | TRBV13 | NA | CASSLGYGMNTEAFF | TGTGCCAGCAGCTTAGGCTACGGGATGAACACTGAAGCTTTCTTT
NA | TRBJ2-1 | TRBV28 | once | CASSSWGRAYNEQFF | TGTGCCAGCAGTTCCTGGGGGCGCGCCTACAATGAGCAGTTCTTC
NA | TRBJ1-4 | TRBV18 | once | CASSPKRAATNEKLFF | TGTGCCAGCTCACCAAAGAGGGCCGCAACTAATGAAAAACTGTTTTTT
TRBD1 | TRBJ2-7 | TRBV4-2 | NA | CASSQEGQLDYEQYF | TGTGCCAGCAGCCAAGAGGGACAGCTAGACTACGAGCAGTACTTC
NA | TRBJ1-2 | TRBV6-1 | NA | CASSEGGGSYGYTF | TGTGCCAGCAGTGAAGGCGGGGGTTCCTATGGCTACACCTTC
TRBD1 | TRBJ1-2 | TRBV4-1 | NA | CASSHSPDRGKARNYGYTF | TGCGCCAGCAGCCACTCCCCTGACAGGGGAAAAGCTCGTAACTATGGCTACACCTTC
NA | TRBJ1-3 | TRBV7-8 | NA | CASSLTGSSGNTIYF | TGTGCCAGCAGCTTAACAGGAAGCTCAGGAAACACCATATATTTT
NA | TRBJ1-2 | TRBV6-5 | NA | CASRRGAVDGYTF | TGTGCCAGCAGGCGGGGGGCCGTCGATGGCTACACCTTC
TRBD2 | TRBJ2-4 | TRBV5-1 | NA | CASSSLAGGTNIQYF | TGCGCCAGCAGCTCATTAGCGGGGGGAACAAACATTCAGTACTTC
TRBD2 | TRBJ2-1 | TRBV4-3 | NA | CASSQDVSGGSYNEQFF | TGCGCCAGCAGCCAAGATGTTAGCGGGGGGTCCTACAATGAGCAGTTCTTC
TRBD1 | TRBJ1-5 | TRBV10-3 | NA | CAISESGLTGIGQPQHF | TGTGCCATCAGTGAGTCTGGTTTGACAGGGATTGGTCAGCCCCAGCATTTT
TRBD1 | TRBJ2-7 | TRBV7-8 | NA | CASSSGTGFEQYF | TGTGCCAGCAGCAGCGGGACAGGGTTCGAGCAGTACTTC
TRBD1 | TRBJ2-2 | TRBV7-2 | NA | CASSPPTGGIGELFF | TGTGCCAGCAGCCCCCCGACAGGGGGCATCGGGGAGCTGTTTTTT
TRBD1 | TRBJ1-3 | TRBV9 | NA | CASSLGTGVSGNTIYF | TGTGCCAGCAGCCTTGGGACAGGAGTCTCTGGAAACACCATATATTTT
TRBD1 | TRBJ1-5 | TRBV13 | NA | CASSSQGVGSNQPQHF | TGTGCCAGCAGCTCACAGGGGGTTGGGAGCAATCAGCCCCAGCATTTT
TRBD2 | TRBJ2-7 | TRBV6-5 | NA | CASGEGPREQYF | TGTGCCAGCGGGGAGGGTCCCAGGGAGCAGTACTTC
NA | TRBJ2-3 | TRBV5-1 | NA | CASSLHFVQLPTDTQYF | TGCGCCAGCAGCCTACACTTTGTACAGTTACCCACAGATACGCAGTATTTT
NA | TRBJ2-1 | TRBV6-5 | NA | CASSYGGNGGQFF | TGTGCCAGCAGTTATGGGGGGAACGGTGGGCAGTTCTTC
TRBD1 | TRBJ1-1 | TRBV19 | NA | CASRWDREATEAFF | TGTGCCAGCCGATGGGACAGGGAGGCCACTGAAGCTTTCTTT
TRBD1 | TRBJ1-1 | TRBV27 | NA | CASRSDRGSAEAFF | TGTGCCAGCAGATCGGACAGGGGATCCGCTGAAGCTTTCTTT
NA | TRBJ2-3 | TRBV7-6 | NA | CASSLATRVGTDTQYF | TGTGCCAGCAGCTTAGCCACGAGAGTAGGCACAGATACGCAGTATTTT
NA | TRBJ1-2 | TRBV7-8 | NA | CASSLDNRGYGYTF | TGTGCCAGCAGCTTAGATAACCGGGGTTATGGCTACACCTTC
NA | TRBJ1-3 | TRBV28 | NA | CASSLWDTSGNTIYF | TGTGCCAGCAGTTTATGGGACACCTCTGGAAACACCATATATTTT
TRBD1 | TRBJ1-3 | TRBV30 | NA | CAWVKQGTAGNTIYF | TGTGCCTGGGTTAAACAGGGGACGGCTGGAAACACCATATATTTT
TRBD2 | TRBJ2-3 | TRBV13 | NA | CASSARTSGGTDTQYF | TGTGCCAGCAGCGCGAGAACTAGCGGGGGCACAGATACGCAGTATTTT
TRBD1 | TRBJ1-5 | TRBV6-2/TRBV6-3 | NA | CASSPGGGQPQHF | TGTGCCAGCAGTCCAGGGGGCGGTCAGCCCCAGCATTTT
TRBD2 | TRBJ2-4 | TRBV9 | NA | CASSVDPGGAKNIQYF | TGTGCCAGCAGCGTAGACCCGGGAGGAGCCAAAAACATTCAGTACTTC
TRBD2 | TRBJ2-3 | TRBV6-4 | NA | CASSDSSGGTDTQYF | TGTGCCAGCAGTGACTCGAGCGGGGGCACAGATACGCAGTATTTT
TRBD2 | TRBJ2-5 | TRBV7-2 | NA | CASTLTSGGRETQYF | TGTGCCAGCACCTTGACTAGCGGGGGACGGGAGACCCAGTACTTC
TRBD2 | TRBJ2-7 | TRBV28 | NA | CASSPLAGGRTPEQYF | TGTGCCAGCAGTCCCCTAGCGGGGGGGAGAACCCCCGAGCAGTACTTC
TRBD1 | TRBJ2-7 | TRBV2 | NA | CARKAPSGTGATEQYF | TGTGCCAGGAAGGCCCCAAGCGGGACAGGGGCAACTGAGCAGTACTTC
NA | TRBJ2-7 | TRBV7-3 | NA | CASKAQAGSYEQYF | TGTGCCAGCAAGGCTCAGGCGGGCTCCTACGAGCAGTACTTC
NA | TRBJ2-2 | TRBV19 | NA | CASRGDGANTGELFF | TGTGCCAGTAGGGGAGACGGAGCGAACACCGGGGAGCTGTTTTTT
NA | TRBJ2-7 | TRBV15 | NA | CATSSGLFYEQYF | TGTGCCACCAGCAGTGGACTATTCTACGAGCAGTACTTC
TRBD1 | TRBJ2-7 | TRBV18 | NA | CASSRQGAASYEQYF | TGTGCCAGCTCACGACAGGGGGCGGCTAGCTACGAGCAGTACTTC
NA | TRBJ1-2 | TRBV7-2 | NA | CASSLIRGPSQSGYTF | TGTGCCAGCAGCCTCATCCGGGGTCCCTCCCAAAGTGGCTACACCTTC
NA | TRBJ2-3 | TRBV3-1/TRBV3-2 | NA | CASSQRLQDTQYF | TGTGCCAGCAGCCAGAGGCTCCAAGATACGCAGTATTTT
NA | TRBJ2-5 | TRBV3-1/TRBV3-2 | NA | CASSQDIGVVGTQYF | TGTGCCAGCAGCCAAGATATAGGAGTAGTCGGGACCCAGTACTTC
NA | TRBJ1-1 | TRBV4-2 | NA | CASSQGGGAPVDTEAFF | TGTGCCAGCAGCCAAGGAGGGGGGGCCCCCGTAGACACTGAAGCTTTCTTT
NA | TRBJ2-7 | TRBV21-1 | NA | CASKPRDRGSPEQYF | TGTGCCAGCAAACCCCGGGACAGGGGTTCCCCCGAGCAGTACTTC